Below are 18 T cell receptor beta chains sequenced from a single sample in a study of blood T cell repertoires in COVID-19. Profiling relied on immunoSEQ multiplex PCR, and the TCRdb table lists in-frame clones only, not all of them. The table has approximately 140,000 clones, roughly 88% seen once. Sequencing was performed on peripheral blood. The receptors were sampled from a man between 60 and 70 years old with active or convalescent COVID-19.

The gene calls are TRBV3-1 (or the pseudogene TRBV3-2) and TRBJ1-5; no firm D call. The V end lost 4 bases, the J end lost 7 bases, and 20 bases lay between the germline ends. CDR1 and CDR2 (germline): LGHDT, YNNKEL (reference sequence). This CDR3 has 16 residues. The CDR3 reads CASSPEPGVKGQPQHF. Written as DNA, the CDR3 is TGTGCCAGCAGCCCAGAACCTGGAGTGAAAGGACAGCCCCAGCATTTT.

The CDR3, as DNA: TGTGCCAGCAGCTTAAAGGGCGGGGAGCAGTACTTC. The encoded protein is CASSLKGGEQYF. The chain is built from TRBV5-4 and TRBJ2-7; possible D gene TRBD2, 5 bases. The ends were cut back, 2 bases at V and 7 bases at J, with 10 bases in the middle. This CDR3 comprises 12 residues. Germline CDR1 SGHNT, CDR2 YYREEE (reference sequence).

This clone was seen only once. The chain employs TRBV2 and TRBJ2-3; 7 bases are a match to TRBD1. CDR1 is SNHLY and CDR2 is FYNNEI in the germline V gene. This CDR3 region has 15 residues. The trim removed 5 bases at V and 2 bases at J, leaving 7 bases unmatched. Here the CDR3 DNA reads TGTGCCAGCAGTAGGGACAGTTTATTCACAGATACGCAGTATTTT. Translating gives CASSRDSLFTDTQYF.

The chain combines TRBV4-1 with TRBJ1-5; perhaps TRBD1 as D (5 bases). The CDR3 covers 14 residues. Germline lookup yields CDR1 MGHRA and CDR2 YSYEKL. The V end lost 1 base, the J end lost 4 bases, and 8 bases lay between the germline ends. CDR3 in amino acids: CASSQGQQNQPQHF. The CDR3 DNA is TGCGCCAGCAGCCAAGGACAGCAAAATCAGCCCCAGCATTTT.

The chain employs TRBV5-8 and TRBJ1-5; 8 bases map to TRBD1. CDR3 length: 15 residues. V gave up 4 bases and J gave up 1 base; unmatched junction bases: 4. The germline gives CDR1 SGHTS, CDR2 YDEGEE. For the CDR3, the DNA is TGTGCCAGCAGCCGGGGGGACAGGAGCAATCAGCCCCAGCATTTT. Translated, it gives CASSRGDRSNQPQHF.

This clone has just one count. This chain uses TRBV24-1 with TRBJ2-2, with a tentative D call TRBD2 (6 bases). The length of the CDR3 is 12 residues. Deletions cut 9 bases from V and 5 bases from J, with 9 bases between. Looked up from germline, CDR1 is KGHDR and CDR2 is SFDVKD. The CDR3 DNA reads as TGTGCCACCGAACGGGAGACCGGGGAGCTGTTTTTT. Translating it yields CATERETGELFF.

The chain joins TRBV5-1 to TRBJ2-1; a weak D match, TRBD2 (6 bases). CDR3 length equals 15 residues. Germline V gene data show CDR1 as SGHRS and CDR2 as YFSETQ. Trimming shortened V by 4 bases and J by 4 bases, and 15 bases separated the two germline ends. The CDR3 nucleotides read TGCGCCAGCAGCCGTGCCACCGGGGGATACAATGAGCAGTTCTTC. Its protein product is CASSRATGGYNEQFF.

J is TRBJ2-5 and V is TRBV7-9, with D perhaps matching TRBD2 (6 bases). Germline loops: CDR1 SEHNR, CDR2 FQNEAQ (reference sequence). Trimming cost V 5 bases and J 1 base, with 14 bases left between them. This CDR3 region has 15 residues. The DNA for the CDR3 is TGTGCCAGCAGCCTCAGTAGACTAGGCCAAGAGACCCAGTACTTC. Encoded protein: CASSLSRLGQETQYF. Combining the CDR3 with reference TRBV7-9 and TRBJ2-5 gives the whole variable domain DTGVSQNPRHKITKRGQNVTFRCDPISEHNRLYWYRQTLGQGPEFLTYFQNEAQLEKSRLLSDRFSAERPKGSFSTLEIQRTEQGDSAMYLCASSLSRLGQETQYFGPGTRLLVL.

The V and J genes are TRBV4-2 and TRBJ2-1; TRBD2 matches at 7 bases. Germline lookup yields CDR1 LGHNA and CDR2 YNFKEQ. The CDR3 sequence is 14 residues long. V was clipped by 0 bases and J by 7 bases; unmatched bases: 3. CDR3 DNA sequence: TGTGCCAGCAGCCAAGAAGGGACTAAGAATGAGCAGTTCTTC. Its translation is CASSQEGTKNEQFF.

The CDR3 DNA sequence: TGTGCCAGCAGTGATAGACAGGGGAGAGGCTATGGCTACACCTTC. Its protein product is CASSDRQGRGYGYTF. The rearrangement joins TRBV6-1 to TRBJ1-2; 8 positions agree with TRBD1. The CDR3 has 15 residues. The V and J ends lost 3 bases and 4 bases, in that order; junction bases with no gene match: 7. Germline V gene lookup returns CDR1 MNHNS and CDR2 SASEGT.

The CDR3 coding sequence is TGTGCCAGTAGCAGGGGGGCAACCTACGAGCAGTACTTC. Residues: CASSRGATYEQYF. The J gene is TRBJ2-7, the V gene TRBV19; D may be TRBD1 (7 bases). CDR1 and CDR2 (germline): LNHDA, SQIVND (reference sequence). CDR3 length: 13 amino acids. The V and J ends lost 6 bases and 2 bases respectively, with 11 bases between them.

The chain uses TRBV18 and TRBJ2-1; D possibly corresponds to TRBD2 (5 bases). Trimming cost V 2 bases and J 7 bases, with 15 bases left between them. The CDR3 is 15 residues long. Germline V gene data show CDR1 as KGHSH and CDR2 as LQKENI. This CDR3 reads CASSPSGPGVNEQFF. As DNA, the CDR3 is TGTGCCAGCTCACCATCCGGGCCCGGGGTTAATGAGCAGTTCTTC.

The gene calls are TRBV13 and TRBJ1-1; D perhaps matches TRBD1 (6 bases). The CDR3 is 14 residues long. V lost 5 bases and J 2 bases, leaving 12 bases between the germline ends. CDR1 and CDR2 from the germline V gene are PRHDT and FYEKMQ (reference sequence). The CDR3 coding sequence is TGTGCCAGCAGCGCGGACAGTTTAAACACTGAAGCTTTCTTT. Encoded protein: CASSADSLNTEAFF.

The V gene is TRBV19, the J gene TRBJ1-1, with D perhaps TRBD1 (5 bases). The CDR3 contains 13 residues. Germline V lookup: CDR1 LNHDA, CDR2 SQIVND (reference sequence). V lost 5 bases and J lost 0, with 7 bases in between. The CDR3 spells CASSAGMNTEAFF. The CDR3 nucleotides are TGTGCCAGTAGTGCAGGGATGAACACTGAAGCTTTCTTT.

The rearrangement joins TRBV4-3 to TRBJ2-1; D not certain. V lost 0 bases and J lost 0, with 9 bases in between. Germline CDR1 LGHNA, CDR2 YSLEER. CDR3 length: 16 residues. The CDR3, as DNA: TGCGCCAGCAGCCAAGAGGGCTCCTCCTCCTACAATGAGCAGTTCTTC. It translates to CASSQEGSSSYNEQFF.

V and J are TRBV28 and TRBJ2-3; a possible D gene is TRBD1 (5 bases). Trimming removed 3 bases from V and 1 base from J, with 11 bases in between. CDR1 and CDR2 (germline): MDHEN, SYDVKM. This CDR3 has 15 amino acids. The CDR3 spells CASSFSGRGTDTQYF. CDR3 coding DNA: TGTGCCAGCAGTTTTTCGGGCAGGGGCACAGATACGCAGTATTTT.

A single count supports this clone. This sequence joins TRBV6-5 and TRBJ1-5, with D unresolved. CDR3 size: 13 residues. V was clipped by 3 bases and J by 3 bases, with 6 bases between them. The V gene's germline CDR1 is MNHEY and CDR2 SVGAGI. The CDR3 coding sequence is TGTGCCAGCAGTTATGAGATCAATCAGCCCCAGCATTTT. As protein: CASSYEINQPQHF.

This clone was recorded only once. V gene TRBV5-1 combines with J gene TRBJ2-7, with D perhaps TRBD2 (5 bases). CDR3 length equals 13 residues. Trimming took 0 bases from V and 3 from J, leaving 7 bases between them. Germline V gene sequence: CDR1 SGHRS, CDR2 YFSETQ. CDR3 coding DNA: TGCGCCAGCAGCTTGGAGGGAGACTACGAGCAGTACTTC. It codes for CASSLEGDYEQYF.